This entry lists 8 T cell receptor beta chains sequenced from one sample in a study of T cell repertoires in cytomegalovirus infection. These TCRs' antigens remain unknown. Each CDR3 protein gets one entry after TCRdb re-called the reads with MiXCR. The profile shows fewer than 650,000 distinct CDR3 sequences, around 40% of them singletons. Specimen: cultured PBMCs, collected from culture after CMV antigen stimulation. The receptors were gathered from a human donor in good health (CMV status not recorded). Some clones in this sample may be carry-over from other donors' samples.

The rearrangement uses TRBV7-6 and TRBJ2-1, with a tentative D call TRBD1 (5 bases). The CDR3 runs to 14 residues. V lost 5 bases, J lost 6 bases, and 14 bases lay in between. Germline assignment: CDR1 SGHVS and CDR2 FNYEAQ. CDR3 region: CASSKNPDINEQFF. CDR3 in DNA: TGTGCCAGCAGCAAAAATCCGGACATCAATGAGCAGTTCTTC.

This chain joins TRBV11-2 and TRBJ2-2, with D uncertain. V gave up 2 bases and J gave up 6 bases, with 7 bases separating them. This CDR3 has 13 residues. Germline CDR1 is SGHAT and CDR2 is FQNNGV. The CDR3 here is CASSLFSPGELFF. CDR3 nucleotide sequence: TGTGCCAGCAGCTTATTCAGCCCCGGGGAGCTGTTTTTT.

In nucleotides, the CDR3 is TGTGCCAGCAGCCAGCAGGGCCTTGCGGACACTGAAGCTTTCTTT. Amino acids: CASSQQGLADTEAFF. The V gene is TRBV7-2, the J gene TRBJ1-1, with D possibly TRBD1 on 5 matching bases. This CDR3 is built from 15 residues. Germline V gene data show CDR1 as SGHTA and CDR2 as FQGNSA. V lost 5 bases, J lost 3 bases, and 16 bases lay in between.

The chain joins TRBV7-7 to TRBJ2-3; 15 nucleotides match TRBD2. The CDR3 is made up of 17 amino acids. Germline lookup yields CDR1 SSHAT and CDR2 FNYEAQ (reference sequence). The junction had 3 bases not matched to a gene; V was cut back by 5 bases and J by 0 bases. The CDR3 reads CASSPGLAGGSTDTQYF. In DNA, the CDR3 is TGTGCCAGCAGCCCGGGACTAGCGGGGGGAAGCACAGATACGCAGTATTTT.

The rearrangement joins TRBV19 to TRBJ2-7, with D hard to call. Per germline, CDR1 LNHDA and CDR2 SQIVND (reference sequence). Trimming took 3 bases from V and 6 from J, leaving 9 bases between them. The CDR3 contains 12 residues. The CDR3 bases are TGTGCCAGTAGTATGACGTCGAGCGAGCAGTACTTC. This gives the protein CASSMTSSEQYF. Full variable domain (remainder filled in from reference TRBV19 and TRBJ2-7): DGGITQSPKYLFRKEGQNVTLSCEQNLNHDAMYWYRQDPGQGLRLIYYSQIVNDFQKGDIAEGYSVSREKKESFPLTVTSAQKNPTAFYLCASSMTSSEQYFGPGTRLTVT.

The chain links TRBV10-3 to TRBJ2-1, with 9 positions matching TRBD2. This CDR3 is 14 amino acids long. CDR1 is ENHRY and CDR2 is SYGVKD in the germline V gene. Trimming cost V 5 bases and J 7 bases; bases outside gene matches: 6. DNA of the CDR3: TGTGCCATCAGTTCAATAAGCGGGAGGAATGAGCAGTTCTTC. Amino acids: CAISSISGRNEQFF.

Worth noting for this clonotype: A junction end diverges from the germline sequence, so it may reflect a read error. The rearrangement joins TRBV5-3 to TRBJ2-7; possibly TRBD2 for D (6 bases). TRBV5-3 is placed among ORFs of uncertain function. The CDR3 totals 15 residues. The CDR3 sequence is CASSLYGGNSYEQYF. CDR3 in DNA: TGTGCCAGCAGCTTGTACGGGGGAAACTCCTACGAGCAGTACTTC.

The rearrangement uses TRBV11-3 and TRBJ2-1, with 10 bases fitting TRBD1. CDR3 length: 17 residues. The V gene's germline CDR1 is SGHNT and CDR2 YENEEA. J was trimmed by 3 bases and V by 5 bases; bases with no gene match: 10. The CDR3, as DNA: TGTGCCAGCAGCGCCCAAGGACAGGGGGGGATCTACAATGAGCAGTTCTTC. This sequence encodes CASSAQGQGGIYNEQFF. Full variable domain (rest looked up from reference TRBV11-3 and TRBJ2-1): EAGVVQSPRYKIIEKKQPVAFWCNPISGHNTLYWYLQNLGQGPELLIRYENEEAVDDSQLPKDRFSAERLKGVDSTLKIQPAELGDSAVYLCASSAQGQGGIYNEQFFGPGTRLTVL.